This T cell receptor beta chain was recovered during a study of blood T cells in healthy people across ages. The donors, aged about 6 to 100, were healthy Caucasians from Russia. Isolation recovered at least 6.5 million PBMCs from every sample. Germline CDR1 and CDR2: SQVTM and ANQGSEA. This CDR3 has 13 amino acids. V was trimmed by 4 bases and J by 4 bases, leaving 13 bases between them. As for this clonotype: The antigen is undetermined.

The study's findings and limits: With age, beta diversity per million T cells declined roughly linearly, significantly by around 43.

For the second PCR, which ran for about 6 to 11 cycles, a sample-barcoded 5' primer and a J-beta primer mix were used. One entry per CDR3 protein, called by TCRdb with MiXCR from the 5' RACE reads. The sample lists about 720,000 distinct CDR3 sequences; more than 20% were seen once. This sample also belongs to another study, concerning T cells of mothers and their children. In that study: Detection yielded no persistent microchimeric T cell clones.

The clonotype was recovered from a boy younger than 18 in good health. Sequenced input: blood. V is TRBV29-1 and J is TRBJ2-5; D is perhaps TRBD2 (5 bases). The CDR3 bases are TGCAGCGTTGTCACGGGATTGAGAGAGACCCAGTACTTC. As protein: CSVVTGLRETQYF. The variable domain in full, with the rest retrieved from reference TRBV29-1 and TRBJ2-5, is SAVISQKPSRDICQRGTSLTIQCQVDSQVTMMFWYRQQPGQSLTLIATANQGSEATYESGFVIDKFPISRPNLTFSTLTVSNMSPEDSSIYLCSVVTGLRETQYFGPGTRLLVL.